This T cell receptor beta chain was identified in a study of beta chain features in type 1 diabetes. Of the isolated RNA, all was reverse transcribed, and so the sequenced material was expressed TCRB transcripts. Roughly 3.6 million reads, on average, came from each naive, central memory and regulatory T cell sample. Clones were read by immunoSEQ multiplex PCR, and TCRdb kept only the in-frame ones, dropping some. The table includes some 270,000 clones, 7.5% to 9.5% detected once. Material: central memory CD4+ T cells from blood. This sequence was found in a woman under 30 in good health.

CDR3 sequence (DNA): TGCAGCGTCGGCGACAGGGCAACTAATGAAAAACTGTTTTTT. Residues: CSVGDRATNEKLFF. The chain has TRBV29-1 and TRBJ1-4, with 7 bases identical to TRBD1. The CDR3 has 14 amino acids. Germline-derived CDR1 and CDR2 are SQVTM and ANQGSEA. V trimming: 6 bases; J trimming: 0 bases; junction bases outside the gene matches: 4.